Each of the 27 T cell receptor beta chains below was sequenced from the same sample in a study of control samples from healthy donors and cancer patients. Only in-frame clones appear in the TCRdb table, and some are missing; sequencing was by immunoSEQ multiplex PCR. The data hold roughly 120,000 clones, with over 75% observed a single time. Sequencing input: PBMCs. Source of these receptors: a woman in her forties or fifties with colorectal cancer.

This chain joins TRBV20-1 and TRBJ1-6, with TRBD1 as a possible D gene (6 bases). The germline V and J ends were trimmed by 3 bases and 6 bases, with 9 bases remaining between them. There are 13 residues in the CDR3. CDR1 is DFQATT and CDR2 is SNEGSKA in the germline V gene (reference sequence). In DNA form, the CDR3 reads TGCAGTGCTAGTACGGGGGCTAATTCACCCCTCCACTTT. Translation: CSASTGANSPLHF.

The V call is TRBV7-3, the J call TRBJ2-3, with D maybe TRBD2 (7 bases). V lost 1 base and J 3 bases, leaving 14 bases between the germline ends. CDR1 and CDR2 (germline): SGHTA, FQGTGA. This CDR3 spans 16 amino acids. The CDR3 region is CASSLRGGAGTDTQYF. CDR3 nucleotides: TGTGCCAGCAGCTTAAGAGGGGGGGCCGGGACAGATACGCAGTATTTT.

The rearrangement joins TRBV6-5 to TRBJ2-5; 15 bases are shared with TRBD2. Germline CDR1 is MNHEY and CDR2 is SVGAGI. The CDR3 has 15 amino acids. The J segment lost 5 bases and the V segment lost 6 bases, leaving 4 bases of the junction unmatched. CDR3 loop: CASSGLAGGYETQYF. The CDR3, as DNA: TGTGCCAGCAGCGGACTAGCGGGGGGGTATGAGACCCAGTACTTC.

V and J are TRBV19 and TRBJ2-3; D is unresolved. CDR1 is LNHDA and CDR2 is SQIVND in the germline V gene (reference sequence). The CDR3 covers 15 residues. The V end was cut by 5 bases, the J end by 1 base, with 13 bases between. The chain's CDR3 is CASSADAAGTDTQYF. The CDR3 DNA sequence: TGTGCCAGTAGTGCGGACGCGGCGGGCACAGATACGCAGTATTTT.

The chain combines TRBV10-3 with TRBJ2-7; D call uncertain. The CDR3 totals 13 residues. The germline CDR1 and CDR2 sequences are ENHRY and SYGVKD. V was cut by 0 bases and J by 0 bases, with 3 bases left in between. The chain's CDR3 is CAISESVSYEQYF. The CDR3 region has the DNA TGTGCCATCAGTGAGTCAGTCTCCTACGAGCAGTACTTC.

The rearrangement joins TRBV9 to TRBJ1-3; perhaps TRBD1 as D (6 bases). Germline V gene sequence: CDR1 SGDLS, CDR2 YYNGEE. This CDR3 has 17 residues. V dropped 4 bases and J dropped 2 bases, with 19 bases sitting between them. Written as DNA, the CDR3 is TGTGCCAGCAGCCTCCAAGGGGGGGGACTAGCTGGAAACACCATATATTTT. Protein product: CASSLQGGGLAGNTIYF.

Worth noting for this clone: This sample also contains other DNA sequences that code for the same CDR3. In DNA form, the CDR3 reads TGCAGCGTGGGGGGGGACCGGGGGCTGGGGGGACCCTACGAGCAGTACTTC. As protein: CSVGGDRGLGGPYEQYF. The rearrangement uses TRBV29-1 and TRBJ2-7; D is possibly TRBD2 (7 bases). In germline, CDR1 is SQVTM, CDR2 ANQGSEA. Trimming shortened V by 6 bases and J by 2 bases, and 26 bases separated the two germline ends. The CDR3 totals 17 residues.

The chain joins TRBV2 to TRBJ1-1; D gene unclear. Germline assignment: CDR1 SNHLY and CDR2 FYNNEI. The V and J ends lost 5 bases and 7 bases respectively, with 11 bases between them. The CDR3 sequence is 12 residues long. This CDR3 reads CASSSGPDEAFF. The CDR3, as DNA: TGTGCCAGCAGTTCGGGCCCCGATGAAGCTTTCTTT. The variable domain in full, with the rest retrieved from reference TRBV2 and TRBJ1-1, is EPEVTQTPSHQVTQMGQEVILRCVPISNHLYFYWYRQILGQKVEFLVSFYNNEISEKSEIFDDQFSVERPDGSNFTLKIRSTKLEDSAMYFCASSSGPDEAFFGQGTRLTVV.

The rearrangement joins TRBV28 to TRBJ2-7; 7 nucleotides agree with TRBD2. In germline, CDR1 is MDHEN, CDR2 SYDVKM. V was clipped by 3 bases and J by 5 bases; unmatched bases: 10. The CDR3 totals 15 residues. CDR3 loop: CASSFYFGGSDEQYF. For the CDR3, the DNA is TGTGCCAGCAGTTTTTATTTTGGCGGGAGCGACGAGCAGTACTTC.

The V call is TRBV19, the J call TRBJ1-2, with D tentatively TRBD1 (5 bases). V dropped 8 bases and J dropped 7 bases, with 23 bases sitting between them. CDR1 is LNHDA and CDR2 is SQIVND in the germline V gene (reference sequence). There are 15 residues in the CDR3. CDR3 amino acids: CASANSNQGSGGYTF. For the CDR3, the DNA is TGTGCCAGTGCGAACTCCAATCAGGGTAGTGGTGGCTACACCTTC.

The V gene is TRBV29-1, the J gene TRBJ2-1; D is unclear. The CDR3 runs to 15 residues. Germline V gene lookup returns CDR1 SQVTM and CDR2 ANQGSEA. Trimming removed 3 bases at V and 0 bases at J, with 12 bases between. CDR3 in amino acids: CSVDSLPGSYNEQFF. For the CDR3, the DNA is TGCAGCGTTGATAGCCTTCCGGGCTCCTACAATGAGCAGTTCTTC.

V and J are TRBV24-1 and TRBJ1-2; D is unresolved. Germline V gene sequence: CDR1 KGHDR, CDR2 SFDVKD. Trimming pared 4 bases from V and 4 bases from J, leaving 3 bases between. The CDR3 totals 11 residues. The CDR3 sequence: CATSDSYGYTF. The CDR3 nucleotides are TGTGCCACCAGTGACAGCTATGGCTACACCTTC.

The chain uses TRBV19 and TRBJ2-3, with a tentative D call TRBD1 (5 bases). Germline V gene sequence: CDR1 LNHDA, CDR2 SQIVND (reference sequence). The CDR3 runs to 12 residues. Deletions cut 7 bases from V and 4 bases from J, with 9 bases between. In DNA, the CDR3 is TGTGCCAGTACAGGGTACCCAGATACGCAGTATTTT. It yields the protein CASTGYPDTQYF.

This clone was detected only a few times. V usage is TRBV6-1 and J usage is TRBJ2-3, with no clear D. Looked up from germline, CDR1 is MNHNS and CDR2 is SASEGT. The CDR3 runs 15 residues. V lost 1 base and J 0 bases, leaving 8 bases between the germline ends. The CDR3 protein is CASSEGLGSTDTQYF. For the CDR3, the DNA is TGTGCCAGCAGTGAAGGGCTTGGTAGCACAGATACGCAGTATTTT.

The V and J genes are TRBV6-5 and TRBJ1-1; D unresolved. V lost 5 bases to trimming and J lost 7 bases, with 11 bases between them. The CDR3 is made up of 12 amino acids. The germline gives CDR1 MNHEY, CDR2 SVGAGI. DNA of the CDR3: TGTGCCAGCAGTCGGCCTGGATTTGAAGCTTTCTTT. Its protein is CASSRPGFEAFF.

The gene calls are TRBV7-3 and TRBJ2-7, with D maybe TRBD2 (6 bases). From germline, CDR1 is SGHTA and CDR2 FQGTGA. The CDR3 contains 13 residues. The ends were cut back, 5 bases at V and 7 bases at J, with 15 bases in the middle. The CDR3 DNA reads TGTGCCAGCAGCCCGATTGGGGGGAGGGAGCAGTACTTC. This translates into CASSPIGGREQYF. Using reference TRBV7-3 and TRBJ2-7 for the parts outside the CDR3, the full variable domain is GAGVSQTPSNKVTEKGKYVELRCDPISGHTALYWYRQSLGQGPEFLIYFQGTGAADDSGLPNDRFFAVRPEGSVSTLKIQRTERGDSAVYLCASSPIGGREQYFGPGTRLTVT.

The V call is TRBV9, the J call TRBJ1-6; D unresolved. The CDR3 consists of 15 residues. Trimming took 3 bases from V and 10 from J, leaving 17 bases between them. CDR1 SGDLS and CDR2 YYNGEE come from the germline V gene. The CDR3 loop is CASSAPTPGSSPLHF. In nucleotides, the CDR3 is TGTGCCAGCAGCGCCCCGACTCCTGGAAGCTCACCCCTCCACTTT.

The chain is built from TRBV2 and TRBJ1-1; the D is unclear. In germline, CDR1 is SNHLY, CDR2 FYNNEI. V lost 4 bases and J 6 bases, leaving 9 bases between the germline ends. The CDR3 has 12 amino acids. DNA for the CDR3: TGTGCCAGCAGTGGGGAGTCCCCTGAAGCTTTCTTT. Translating it yields CASSGESPEAFF.

The J gene is TRBJ2-3, the V gene TRBV5-6, with D perhaps matching TRBD2 (5 bases). The CDR3 consists of 15 residues. Germline lookup yields CDR1 SGHDT and CDR2 YYEEEE. Trimming cost V 2 bases and J 2 bases, with 12 bases left between them. The CDR3 protein is CASSFIGGLTDTQYF. CDR3 bases: TGTGCCAGCAGCTTCATTGGCGGACTCACAGATACGCAGTATTTT.

The chain links TRBV19 to TRBJ1-1; TRBD1 matches 9 bases. Trimming removed 8 bases from V and 5 bases from J; junction bases left unmatched: 12. The CDR3 has 15 amino acids. Per the germline V gene, CDR1 is LNHDA and CDR2 is SQIVND (reference sequence). In DNA, the CDR3 is TGTGCCAGTCACCCTCCGGGACAGGGTTTTACTGAAGCTTTCTTT. Its protein is CASHPPGQGFTEAFF.

The rearrangement uses TRBV20-1 and TRBJ1-1; D unclear. The CDR3 sequence is 10 residues long. With 5 bases removed from V and 5 bases from J, the gap between germline ends came to 6 bases. Germline loops: CDR1 DFQATT, CDR2 SNEGSKA (reference sequence). This chain's CDR3 is CSAARTEAFF. The CDR3, as DNA: TGCAGTGCTGCAAGGACTGAAGCTTTCTTT.

The chain couples TRBV19 to TRBJ1-5; D ambiguous. The CDR3 runs to 15 residues. Trimming left V 7 bases short and J 0 bases short, with 13 bases between. The germline V gene encodes CDR1 LNHDA and CDR2 SQIVND (reference sequence). This chain's CDR3 is CASMRQINSNQPQHF. As DNA, the CDR3 is TGTGCCAGTATGAGACAAATCAATAGCAATCAGCCCCAGCATTTT.

The V and J genes are TRBV4-2 and TRBJ1-3; no firm D call. The CDR3 covers 16 residues. The germline CDR1 and CDR2 sequences are LGHNA and YNFKEQ. The germline V and J ends were trimmed by 1 base and 4 bases, with 14 bases remaining between them. The CDR3 DNA reads as TGTGCCAGCAGCCAAGGTTTAAAAGTAGCCGGAAACACCATATATTTT. Protein: CASSQGLKVAGNTIYF.

The chain links TRBV9 to TRBJ2-1; 7 nucleotides agree with TRBD2. Trimming at V came to 6 bases and at J to 5 bases, leaving 8 bases not matched to a gene. This CDR3 spans 14 amino acids. Germline V lookup: CDR1 SGDLS, CDR2 YYNGEE. Here the CDR3 reads CASNWGGGNNEQFF. The CDR3 DNA reads as TGTGCCAGCAACTGGGGGGGTGGTAACAATGAGCAGTTCTTC.

The CDR3 DNA sequence: TGCAGCGTTGAGGCTAGCGGGTACAATGAGCAGTTCTTC. It is translated as CSVEASGYNEQFF. The chain links TRBV29-1 to TRBJ2-1; the match to TRBD2 covers 8 bases. Germline V gives CDR1 SQVTM, CDR2 ANQGSEA. This CDR3 comprises 13 residues. J gave up 4 bases and V 3 bases, and 2 bases lay outside the gene matches.

The J gene is TRBJ1-2, the V gene TRBV12-3 or TRBV12-4; TRBD1 matches at 9 bases. J lost 6 bases, V lost 6 bases, and 5 bases had no gene match. This CDR3 is built from 13 residues. The CDR3 coding sequence is TGTGCCAGCAGCTCAACAGGGGGCGATGGCTACACCTTC. Translated: CASSSTGGDGYTF.

In its sample, this clone was seen a few times. J is TRBJ2-7 and V is TRBV18; 8 bases match TRBD1. Trimming cost V 8 bases and J 6 bases; bases outside gene matches: 9. The CDR3 runs 13 residues. Germline CDR1 and CDR2: KGHSH and LQKENI. The DNA of the CDR3 is TGTGCCAGCATTGGGCCAGGGGGCCTCGAGCAGTACTTC. The encoded protein is CASIGPGGLEQYF.